This T cell receptor (beta chain) emerged from a study of shared clonotypes between healthy human individuals. This clone has a single count. Sequencing used immunoSEQ multiplex PCR; TCRdb keeps in-frame clones, though not all of them. The repertoire holds some 2,500,000 clones, with more than 85% as singletons. The TCR originated in a man between 18 and 29 years old in good health. Some clones in this sample may be carry-over from other donors' samples. The sequenced sample was naive CD4+ T cells from PBMCs. Noted subset: CD45RA+ positively selected.

The CDR3 loop reads CASRRHDTGYTF. The CDR3 nucleotides are TGTGCCAGTAGAAGGCACGACACTGGCTACACCTTC. The J gene is TRBJ1-2, the V gene TRBV19; no reliable D call. CDR3 length: 12 residues. V was cut by 6 bases and J by 7 bases, with 12 bases left in between. Germline CDR1 reads LNHDA; CDR2 reads SQIVND (reference sequence).